The clone carrying this TCR beta chain was seen a single time. The antigen is not known. A v3.0 immunoSEQ assay was performed at survey level. Repertoires were generated with immunoSEQ multiplex PCR, while TCRdb's copy carries only in-frame clones and drops some. The sample records about 40,000 clones, around 83% being singletons. The data stem from a study of long-term antiretroviral therapy in people with HIV. Study results and limitations: Blood was collected between the mid-2000s and the late 2010s, possibly under older ART regimens. In samples taken after ART, diversity increased but remained below transplant donor control levels. Within the repertoire, clones expanded before ART were dominant at all time points.

Samples held 1-10 million cryopreserved PBMC before DNA extraction. The sample was unsorted PBMCs, taken 3.1 years after starting antiretroviral therapy. The source is a woman between 45 and 60 years old with HIV.

The CDR3 loop is CASSLGRTAVQETQYF. CDR3 bases: TGCGCCAGCAGCTTGGGTAGGACAGCAGTACAAGAGACCCAGTACTTC. The chain recombines TRBV5-1 with TRBJ2-5, with D maybe TRBD1 (6 bases). The V gene's germline CDR1 is SGHRS and CDR2 YFSETQ. This CDR3 region has 16 residues. Trimming left V 0 bases short and J 2 bases short, with 14 bases between.